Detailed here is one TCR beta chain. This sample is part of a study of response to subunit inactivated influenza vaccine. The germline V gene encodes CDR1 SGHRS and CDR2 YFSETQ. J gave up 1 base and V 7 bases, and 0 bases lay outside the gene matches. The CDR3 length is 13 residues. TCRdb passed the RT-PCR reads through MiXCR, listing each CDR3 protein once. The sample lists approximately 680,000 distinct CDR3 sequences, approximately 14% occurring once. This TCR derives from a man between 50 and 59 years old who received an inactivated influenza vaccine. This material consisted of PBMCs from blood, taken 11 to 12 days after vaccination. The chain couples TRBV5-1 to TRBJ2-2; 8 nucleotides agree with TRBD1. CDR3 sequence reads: CASGTGNTGELFF. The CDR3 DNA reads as TGCGCCAGCGGGACAGGGAACACCGGGGAGCTGTTTTTT.